The 13 T cell receptor beta chains below come from one sample, sequenced in a study of blood T cell repertoires in COVID-19. The protocol was immunoSEQ multiplex PCR, while the TCRdb copy is restricted to in-frame clones and leaves out a portion. The table shows over 350,000 clones, with 88% occurring only once. Sequences were obtained from PBMCs or T cells enriched from blood (not recorded which). These receptors all come from a woman between 18 and 29 years old who had recovered from COVID-19.

This chain joins TRBV29-1 and TRBJ1-1; 7 bases fit TRBD1. V was clipped by 4 bases and J by 0 bases; unmatched bases: 2. CDR1 and CDR2 (germline): SQVTM, ANQGSEA. The CDR3 totals 13 residues. Written as DNA, the CDR3 is TGCAGCGTTGGGGGACAGTTGAACACTGAAGCTTTCTTT. Protein sequence: CSVGGQLNTEAFF.

This chain links TRBV6-1 with TRBJ1-5; no definite D call. The V gene's germline CDR1 is MNHNS and CDR2 SASEGT. CDR3 length: 13 amino acids. V gave up 3 bases and J gave up 5 bases, with 8 bases separating them. The CDR3 DNA reads TGTGCCAGCAGTGATCAGACTCATCAGCCCCAGCATTTT. Translation: CASSDQTHQPQHF.

The J gene is TRBJ2-7, the V gene TRBV7-2, with D perhaps matching TRBD1 (6 bases). Trimming cost V 5 bases and J 6 bases, with 23 bases left between them. The CDR3 has 16 amino acids. Per germline, CDR1 SGHTA and CDR2 FQGNSA. The CDR3 DNA reads TGTGCCAGCAGCCATTATCGGGTCGGGCAGGGGAGCGAGCAGTACTTC. Its translation is CASSHYRVGQGSEQYF.

The rearrangement joins TRBV5-1 to TRBJ1-2; no firm D call. Looked up from germline, CDR1 is SGHRS and CDR2 is YFSETQ. The germline V and J ends were trimmed by 4 bases and 2 bases, with 12 bases remaining between them. The CDR3 length is 14 residues. Written as DNA, the CDR3 is TGCGCCAGCAGCCCGGTAGCAGACAACTATGGCTACACCTTC. Amino acid sequence: CASSPVADNYGYTF.

The rearrangement links TRBV4-1 to TRBJ2-3; TRBD2 matches at 8 bases. Germline V gene data show CDR1 as MGHRA and CDR2 as YSYEKL. The CDR3 covers 18 residues. The V segment lost 1 base and the J segment 6 bases; nucleotides outside the gene matches: 15. The CDR3 nucleotides are TGCGCCAGCAGCCAAGGGCTTCGAGCGGGGGCCCGGGAGGATACGCAGTATTTT. Protein product: CASSQGLRAGAREDTQYF.

CDR3 protein: CASGNGRDQETQYF. Written as DNA, the CDR3 is TGTGCTAGTGGGAATGGGAGGGATCAAGAGACCCAGTACTTC. The genes are TRBV12-5 and TRBJ2-5; 7 bases agree with TRBD2. Per germline, CDR1 LGHNT and CDR2 FRNRAP. V lost 6 bases, J lost 2 bases, and 6 bases stayed unmatched. CDR3 length: 14 amino acids.

This rearrangement joins TRBV6-5 to TRBJ1-1, with D possibly matching TRBD1 (6 bases). Trimming took 2 bases from V and 7 from J, leaving 14 bases between them. The CDR3 contains 14 residues. Germline assignment: CDR1 MNHEY and CDR2 SVGAGI. The CDR3 region is CASSYVDSDYEAFF. Here the CDR3 DNA reads TGTGCCAGCAGTTACGTGGACAGCGATTATGAAGCTTTCTTT.

The chain couples TRBV25-1 to TRBJ2-1; D not certain. In germline, CDR1 is MGHDK, CDR2 SYGVNS. The CDR3 length is 13 residues. Trimming took 2 bases from V and 5 from J, leaving 7 bases between them. The CDR3 sequence: CASSEVNNNEQFF. The CDR3, as DNA: TGTGCCAGCAGTGAAGTGAACAACAATGAGCAGTTCTTC. The full variable domain, with the rest looked up from reference TRBV25-1 and TRBJ2-1, is EADIYQTPRYLVIGTGKKITLECSQTMGHDKMYWYQQDPGMELHLIHYSYGVNSTEKGDLSSESTVSRIRTEHFPLTLESARPSHTSQYLCASSEVNNNEQFFGPGTRLTVL.

CDR3 sequence: CASSQDPGTPGGLATF. CDR3 nucleotides: TGTGCCAGCAGCCAAGATCCCGGGACACCGGGGGGGCTGGCGACCTTC. The chain carries TRBV14 and TRBJ1-2, with D maybe TRBD1 (6 bases). This CDR3 comprises 16 residues. V was trimmed by 0 bases and J by 14 bases, leaving 25 bases between them. The germline V gene has CDR1 SGHDN and CDR2 FVKESK.

This chain uses TRBV27 with TRBJ2-3, with D unclear. Germline values: CDR1 MNHEY, CDR2 SMNVEV (reference sequence). V was trimmed by 4 bases and J by 0 bases, leaving 14 bases between them. The CDR3 is 16 amino acids. DNA of the CDR3: TGTGCCAGCAGTTCCCTGAACGAGAGGAGCACAGATACGCAGTATTTT. Translating gives CASSSLNERSTDTQYF.

The rearrangement links TRBV5-4 to TRBJ2-5; 11 bases map to TRBD1. The V gene's germline CDR1 is SGHNT and CDR2 YYREEE (reference sequence). The CDR3 length is 16 residues. With V trimmed by 4 bases and J by 1 base, 6 bases remained unmatched. In nucleotides, the CDR3 is TGTGCCAGCAGCCAAGGGACAGGGGGGGGCCAAGAGACCCAGTACTTC. It codes for CASSQGTGGGQETQYF.

The V gene is TRBV11-3, the J gene TRBJ1-1; 9 nucleotides agree with TRBD1. The CDR3 is 13 amino acids. The germline CDR1 and CDR2 sequences are SGHNT and YENEEA. Trimming removed 3 bases from V and 7 bases from J; junction bases left unmatched: 3. As DNA, the CDR3 is TGTGCCAGCAGCTTGGGGACAGGGAGTGAAGCTTTCTTT. It translates to CASSLGTGSEAFF.

CDR3 sequence reads: CASSDPTQGLNEKLFF. CDR3 sequence (DNA): TGTGCCAGCAGCGATCCCACACAGGGGTTAAATGAAAAACTGTTTTTT. This chain uses TRBV9 with TRBJ1-4; 7 bases align to TRBD1. Germline lookup yields CDR1 SGDLS and CDR2 YYNGEE. The CDR3 loop spans 16 amino acids. V shed 3 bases, J shed 5 bases, and the junction held 10 bases outside the gene matches. The variable domain in full, completed from reference TRBV9 and TRBJ1-4, reads DSGVTQTPKHLITATGQRVTLRCSPRSGDLSVYWYQQSLDQGLQFLIQYYNGEERAKGNILERFSAQQFPDLHSELNLSSLELGDSALYFCASSDPTQGLNEKLFFGSGTQLSVL.